Included here is one TCR beta chain sequence, with context. Its cognate antigen is unknown. V shed 4 bases and J shed 0 bases, with 10 bases lying between them. Looked up from germline, CDR1 is SGHNT and CDR2 is YYREEE (reference sequence). The CDR3 contains 14 residues. These data come from a study of cytomegalovirus exposure and HLA in healthy donors. Looking at the study overall: Unique TCRs numbering some 93 million, obtained from HLA-typed donors, made up an early data release. Study findings and constraints: Because they were indistinguishable, some V segments, including TRBV6-2 and TRBV6-3, were excluded.

The PCR made use of 60 Vbeta and 13 Jbeta primers. Sequencing was performed with immunoSEQ multiplex PCR; in TCRdb, only in-frame clones are kept and a portion is missing. Of about 240,000 clones listed, around 80% are singletons. The sample taken for sequencing was PBMCs. This receptor was obtained from an older woman in good health and CMV-seropositive. The V gene is TRBV5-4, the J gene TRBJ1-2; no clear D. As DNA, the CDR3 is TGTGCCAGCAGCCTACCCTCTACTAACTATGGCTACACCTTC. Residues: CASSLPSTNYGYTF.